This T cell receptor (beta chain) was identified in a study of CD8 T cells in ankylosing spondylitis. Findings of the study overall: With a CD8+ phenotype, disease-linked clones were relatively rare in peripheral blood. What seemed typical of ankylosing spondylitis blood was a TCR beta motif built from about 8 highly homologous variants. Before this, some motif variants had been reported in reactive arthritis synovial fluid and blood.

V gave up 2 bases and J gave up 6 bases, with 11 bases separating them. CDR3 length: 15 residues. Germline assignment: CDR1 KGHSH and CDR2 LQKENI. MiXCR, applied by TCRdb to the 5' RACE reads, yields one record per CDR3 protein. The sample lists approximately 46,000 distinct CDR3 sequences, more than 9.5% occurring once. This clonotype was detected a few times. Its antigen is undetermined. The V gene is TRBV18, the J gene TRBJ1-6; D call uncertain. The origin of this receptor is a male donor with ankylosing spondylitis or in good health (not recorded which). Sample: blood, either unsorted or a sorted T cell fraction (not recorded which). The DNA of the CDR3 is TGTGCCAGCTCACCATCGGTCCGGCCTAATTCACCCCTCCACTTT. Translating gives CASSPSVRPNSPLHF.